This T cell receptor beta chain derives from a study of cytomegalovirus exposure and HLA in healthy donors. A multiplex PCR was run with 60 Vbeta primers and 13 Jbeta primers. Generated by immunoSEQ multiplex PCR, the TCRdb table keeps only in-frame clones and is missing some. The sample holds hundreds of thousands of clones, nearly 80% seen once. Germline assignment: CDR1 SNHLY and CDR2 FYNNEI. The CDR3 is made up of 14 amino acids. Whole-study results and caveats: It was only CMV serostatus that was available as immune exposure information.

Comment on this clone: The antigen is unknown.

The sequence derives from a male donor in good health and CMV-seronegative. Sequencing input: PBMCs. V is TRBV2 and J is TRBJ2-5, with D possibly matching TRBD2 (5 bases). The last part of the DNA fits TRBJ2-7 better; the J call may be wrong. CDR3 sequence reads: CASNSDRSSYEQYF. The CDR3 bases are TGTGCCAGCAATAGCGACCGAAGCTCCTACGAGCAGTACTTC.